The 28 T cell receptor beta chains below come from one sample, sequenced in a study of T cell repertoires in aging, cancer and after chemotherapy. The template was genomic DNA from peripheral blood, not RNA. TRB rearrangements spanning V, D and J were amplified using mixed TRB-A/B primers. Each CDR3 protein is one row after TCRdb ran MiXCR on the multiplex PCR reads. The profile covers a few thousand distinct CDR3 sequences, with about 30% appearing a single time and around 3.6% taken by the ten largest. The sequencing sample was made of blood. These receptors were collected from a human donor with a solid tumor.

The rearrangement joins TRBV27 to TRBJ2-1, with D tentatively TRBD2 (6 bases). CDR1 MNHEY and CDR2 SMNVEV come from the germline V gene (reference sequence). The CDR3 contains 16 residues. The V end lost 5 bases, the J end lost 0 bases, and 14 bases lay between the germline ends. CDR3 sequence (DNA): TGTGCCAGCAGTCTGAGCGGGTGGAGCTCCTACAATGAGCAGTTCTTC. Translating gives CASSLSGWSSYNEQFF.

J is TRBJ2-7 and V is TRBV20-1; D possibly corresponds to TRBD1 (6 bases). Germline CDR1 is DFQATT and CDR2 is SNEGSKA (reference sequence). CDR3 length equals 15 residues. Trimming left V 5 bases short and J 4 bases short, with 21 bases between. CDR3 in amino acids: CSAPDRFQVGYEQYF. The CDR3 nucleotides are TGCAGTGCTCCCGACAGGTTCCAGGTGGGGTACGAGCAGTACTTC.

The chain is built from TRBV7-2 and TRBJ1-1; D remains ambiguous. Germline values: CDR1 SGHTA, CDR2 FQGNSA. Trimming left V 2 bases short and J 2 bases short, with 12 bases between. This CDR3 spans 15 amino acids. Written as DNA, the CDR3 is TGTGCCAGCAGCTTAATCGGGGATTCTAACACTGAAGCTTTCTTT. It translates to CASSLIGDSNTEAFF.

By sample share, this clonotype is medium-sized (0.01 to 0.1%). The V and J genes are TRBV10-1 and TRBJ2-7; 12 positions agree with TRBD2. The CDR3 runs to 14 residues. CDR1 is WNHNN, CDR2 SYGVQD, per germline (reference sequence). Losses at the gene ends were 6 bases for V and 6 bases for J; bases not matched to a gene: 6. CDR3 region: CASRRLAGAAEQYF. The CDR3, as DNA: TGCGCCAGCAGGAGACTAGCGGGAGCAGCCGAGCAGTACTTC.

This clonotype was seen a few times. The chain combines TRBV20-1 with TRBJ2-6, with D uncertain. CDR3 length equals 15 residues. The V gene's germline CDR1 is DFQATT and CDR2 SNEGSKA (reference sequence). Deletions cut 6 bases from V and 4 bases from J, with 16 bases between. The CDR3 DNA reads TGCAGTGCGGTAGATGCCGGGTCAGGGGCCAACGTCCTGACTTTC. Protein product: CSAVDAGSGANVLTF.

This clonotype was recorded a few times. The rearrangement joins TRBV5-6 to TRBJ1-1, with 9 bases fitting TRBD1. The CDR3 extends over 16 amino acids. Trimming at V came to 0 bases and at J to 4 bases, leaving 7 bases not matched to a gene. Germline CDR1 and CDR2: SGHDT and YYEEEE. Here the CDR3 DNA reads TGTGCCAGCAGCTTGGGCTACAGGGGGCAGGGCACTGAAGCTTTCTTT. As protein: CASSLGYRGQGTEAFF.

This chain links TRBV9 with TRBJ2-6; TRBD2 matches 8 bases. The CDR3 extends over 16 amino acids. J gave up 0 bases and V 3 bases, and 2 bases lay outside the gene matches. Looked up from germline, CDR1 is SGDLS and CDR2 is YYNGEE. This chain's CDR3 is CASSASGSSGANVLTF. DNA of the CDR3: TGTGCCAGCAGCGCCAGCGGGAGCTCTGGGGCCAACGTCCTGACTTTC.

Of note for this clonotype: This may stem from a read error, because a much larger clone lies one nucleotide away. The chain couples TRBV29-1 to TRBJ1-1; no definite D call. In germline, CDR1 is SQVTM, CDR2 ANQGSEA. The CDR3 sequence is 14 residues long. The CDR3 spells CGVEVVAGNTEAFF. The CDR3 coding sequence is TGCGGCGTTGAAGTAGTGGCCGGGAACACTGAAGCTTTCTTT.

This rearrangement joins TRBV20-1 to TRBJ2-3, with unresolved D. Per the germline V gene, CDR1 is DFQATT and CDR2 is SNEGSKA (reference sequence). V lost 1 base, J lost 0 bases, and 11 bases lay in between. The CDR3 has 15 residues. The CDR3 DNA is TGCAGTGCTAGAGTTGCCACCAGAAGCACAGATACGCAGTATTTT. Protein sequence: CSARVATRSTDTQYF.

The chain recombines TRBV12-3 or TRBV12-4 with TRBJ2-1; a weak D match, TRBD2 (5 bases). The CDR3 extends over 17 amino acids. Trimming cost V 2 bases and J 4 bases, with 18 bases left between them. CDR3 sequence: CASSLNPNLVAYNEQFF. As DNA, the CDR3 is TGTGCCAGCAGTTTAAACCCCAATCTAGTAGCGTACAATGAGCAGTTCTTC.

This clonotype is deemed medium-sized. This chain joins TRBV19 and TRBJ2-7; 8 nucleotides align to TRBD2. The CDR3 covers 14 residues. CDR1 and CDR2 (germline): LNHDA, SQIVND (reference sequence). Trimming removed 4 bases from V and 6 bases from J; junction bases left unmatched: 8. The CDR3 region is CASSTLLGGGEQYF. The CDR3 region has the DNA TGTGCCAGTAGTACCCTTCTCGGGGGGGGCGAGCAGTACTTC.

This rearrangement joins TRBV6-5 to TRBJ2-3; D is perhaps TRBD1 (6 bases). The length of the CDR3 is 14 residues. Germline V gene data show CDR1 as MNHEY and CDR2 as SVGAGI. Trimming removed 10 bases at V and 3 bases at J, with 17 bases between. CDR3 sequence (DNA): TGTGCCACCTCAAGGACAGCCGGTACAGATACGCAGTATTTT. The encoded protein is CATSRTAGTDTQYF.

V and J are TRBV12-3 or TRBV12-4 and TRBJ2-2; 8 bases fit TRBD2. CDR3 length: 17 residues. The V and J ends lost 1 base and 6 bases, in that order; junction bases with no gene match: 10. In DNA form, the CDR3 reads TGTGCCAGCAGTTTAGGTTCAGCGGGAGTGGCGGCCGGGGAGCTGTTTTTT. Translating it yields CASSLGSAGVAAGELFF.

In its sample, this clonotype is medium-sized. This chain joins TRBV19 and TRBJ1-2, with 10 nucleotides matching TRBD1. Germline V gene lookup returns CDR1 LNHDA and CDR2 SQIVND (reference sequence). This CDR3 has 14 amino acids. V trimming: 3 bases; J trimming: 2 bases; junction bases outside the gene matches: 0. CDR3 in DNA: TGTGCCAGTAGTATGGGACAGGGGAACTATGGCTACACCTTC. Translated, it gives CASSMGQGNYGYTF.

This clonotype was detected only a few times. This sequence joins TRBV20-1 and TRBJ2-7; unclear D gene. Trimming took off 2 bases at V and 2 bases at J, with 16 bases between the two ends. Looked up from germline, CDR1 is DFQATT and CDR2 is SNEGSKA (reference sequence). The CDR3 sequence is 15 residues long. The CDR3 DNA follows: TGCAGTGCTAGAATCCGGGCCTCGGGCGCCTACGAGCAGTACTTC. As protein: CSARIRASGAYEQYF.

This clonotype is labeled large. The chain links TRBV30 to TRBJ2-6, with 13 bases aligning to TRBD2. Germline CDR1 and CDR2: GTSNPN and SVGIG (reference sequence). J lost 4 bases, V lost 1 base, and 7 bases had no gene match. The CDR3 covers 18 residues. As DNA, the CDR3 is TGTGCCTGGAGTGACCCGGGACTAGCGGGGCGGGGGGCCAACGTCCTGACTTTC. Translation gives CAWSDPGLAGRGANVLTF.

The chain recombines TRBV7-9 with TRBJ1-2; a weak D match, TRBD1 (5 bases). There are 13 residues in the CDR3. Germline CDR1 is SEHNR and CDR2 is FQNEAQ (reference sequence). Trimming removed 5 bases at V and 11 bases at J, with 18 bases between. The CDR3 spells CASSRGAQALYTF. DNA of the CDR3: TGTGCCAGCAGCAGAGGGGCTCAGGCCCTATACACCTTC.

This clonotype was seen only a few times. The chain carries TRBV20-1 and TRBJ2-7; 10 bases fit TRBD1. CDR1 and CDR2 from the germline V gene are DFQATT and SNEGSKA (reference sequence). CDR3 length: 15 amino acids. The V gene end was trimmed by 6 bases and the J gene end by 6 bases; junction bases not matched to a gene: 14. As DNA, the CDR3 is TGCAGTGCGGAAATCCCGGGACAGGGGACCAGCGAGCAGTACTTC. It is translated as CSAEIPGQGTSEQYF.

Comment on this clonotype: A much larger clone sits a single nucleotide away, making a read error possible. The gene calls are TRBV6-5 and TRBJ2-3; D might be TRBD1 (6 bases). The germline CDR1 and CDR2 sequences are MNHEY and SVGAGI. Trimming left V 1 base short and J 2 bases short, with 16 bases between. The CDR3 consists of 17 residues. The chain's CDR3 is CASSYYWGTHNTDTQYF. CDR3 in DNA: TGTGCCAGCAGTTACTACTGGGGGACACATAACACAGATACGCAGTATTTT.

V gene TRBV5-1 combines with J gene TRBJ1-1, with D possibly matching TRBD1 (5 bases). Germline assignment: CDR1 SGHRS and CDR2 YFSETQ. The CDR3 totals 15 residues. Trimming removed 5 bases at V and 3 bases at J, with 17 bases between. CDR3 coding DNA: TGCGCCAGCAGGACGGACACGGTTGTATACACTGAAGCTTTCTTT. Translating gives CASRTDTVVYTEAFF. Based on the CDR3 plus reference TRBV5-1 and TRBJ1-1, the full variable domain is KAGVTQTPRYLIKTRGQQVTLSCSPISGHRSVSWYQQTPGQGLQFLFEYFSETQRNKGNFPGRFSGRQFSNSRSEMNVSTLELGDSALYLCASRTDTVVYTEAFFGQGTRLTVV.

The sample holds a few counts of this clonotype. J is TRBJ2-2 and V is TRBV19, with TRBD1 matching 11 bases. Germline CDR1 LNHDA, CDR2 SQIVND (reference sequence). The length of the CDR3 is 15 residues. V lost 6 bases to trimming and J lost 6 bases; unmatched junction nucleotides: 6. The CDR3 DNA follows: TGTGCCAGTAGCCGGGACAGGGGGAGGTCCGGGGAGCTGTTTTTT. It specifies CASSRDRGRSGELFF.

This clonotype is large within its sample. The chain uses TRBV29-1 and TRBJ1-1; D perhaps matches TRBD1 (6 bases). Between the trimmed V and J ends, which lost 4 bases and 1 base, there was a span of 13 bases. The CDR3 runs 14 residues. The germline CDR1 and CDR2 sequences are SQVTM and ANQGSEA. The CDR3 DNA reads as TGCAGCGTTGGAGGGAGACAGGCGAACACTGAAGCTTTCTTT. It specifies CSVGGRQANTEAFF.

The chain employs TRBV10-3 and TRBJ2-2; D possibly corresponds to TRBD1 (6 bases). Trimming left V 5 bases short and J 1 base short, with 8 bases between. The germline V gene encodes CDR1 ENHRY and CDR2 SYGVKD. This CDR3 has 14 amino acids. The CDR3 DNA reads TGTGCCATCAGTCTGACAGGGAACACCGGGGAGCTGTTTTTT. It is translated as CAISLTGNTGELFF.

V usage is TRBV11-2 and J usage is TRBJ2-2; 9 bases match TRBD1. V lost 6 bases to trimming and J lost 6 bases; unmatched junction nucleotides: 5. CDR1 is SGHAT and CDR2 is FQNNGV in the germline V gene. CDR3 length: 14 amino acids. The CDR3 nucleotides read TGTGCCAGCAGGCCCCGGGACAGGGCCGGGGAGCTGTTTTTT. It translates to CASRPRDRAGELFF.

In its sample, this clonotype is medium-sized. V gene TRBV6-5 combines with J gene TRBJ1-1, with D possibly TRBD1 on 5 matching bases. Germline-derived CDR1 and CDR2 are MNHEY and SVGAGI. V lost 6 bases to trimming and J lost 11 bases, with 25 bases between them. This CDR3 comprises 15 residues. The CDR3 reads CASSPSGQGFRNAFF. CDR3 nucleotide sequence: TGTGCCAGCAGCCCATCTGGACAAGGGTTCAGGAACGCTTTCTTT.

The chain has TRBV19 and TRBJ2-7, with 9 bases that match TRBD1. The CDR3 runs 13 residues. Germline CDR1 is LNHDA and CDR2 is SQIVND (reference sequence). J was trimmed by 4 bases and V by 6 bases; bases with no gene match: 4. The CDR3 coding sequence is TGTGCCAGTAGCCGGACAGGGGTGTACGAGCAGTACTTC. It translates to CASSRTGVYEQYF.

This chain uses TRBV20-1 with TRBJ1-2; D might be TRBD1 (5 bases). Trimming left V 6 bases short and J 4 bases short, with 9 bases between. CDR3 length: 11 amino acids. Germline CDR1 is DFQATT and CDR2 is SNEGSKA (reference sequence). In DNA form, the CDR3 reads TGCAGTGCGGGGCTGGTCTATGGCTACACCTTC. Translating gives CSAGLVYGYTF.

The rearrangement joins TRBV27 to TRBJ2-1, with TRBD2 matching 11 bases. Germline CDR1 MNHEY, CDR2 SMNVEV (reference sequence). The J segment lost 7 bases and the V segment lost 0 bases, leaving 5 bases of the junction unmatched. CDR3 size: 16 residues. The CDR3 protein is CASSLSAVAGGNEQFF. The CDR3 DNA sequence: TGTGCCAGCAGTTTATCTGCAGTAGCGGGAGGGAATGAGCAGTTCTTC.